Following are 3 T cell receptor beta chains from one sample sequenced in a study of response to subunit inactivated influenza vaccine. TCRdb used MiXCR to reprocess the RT-PCR reads, holding one entry per CDR3 protein. The data show 550,000 to 800,000 distinct CDR3 sequences, approximately 15% seen once. This material consisted of PBMCs from blood, taken roughly 15 days before vaccination. The receptor source for this set is a man in his fifties who received an inactivated influenza vaccine.

This clonotype was observed a few times. The chain carries TRBV6-1 and TRBJ1-2, with a possible D match to TRBD1 (5 bases). The CDR3 runs to 15 residues. Trimming cost V 2 bases and J 8 bases, with 18 bases left between them. The germline V gene encodes CDR1 MNHNS and CDR2 SASEGT. The DNA of the CDR3 is TGTGCCAGCAGTGAAAAGGCGAGGGGAGGGCCCGGCTACACCTTC. It translates to CASSEKARGGPGYTF.

The gene calls are TRBV18 and TRBJ2-1; no firm D call. Germline-derived CDR1 and CDR2 are KGHSH and LQKENI. The CDR3 extends over 11 amino acids. Trimming left V 3 bases short and J 7 bases short, with 4 bases between. This CDR3 is CASSPANEQFF. The CDR3, as DNA: TGTGCCAGCTCACCGGCGAATGAGCAGTTCTTC.

This clonotype was seen a few times. The chain is built from TRBV12-3 or TRBV12-4 and TRBJ2-1; TRBD2 agrees at 9 bases. This CDR3 region has 15 residues. V lost 6 bases and J lost 4; bases outside the gene matches: 7. CDR3 loop: CASRPSGVIYNEQFF. CDR3 nucleotide sequence: TGTGCCAGCAGACCTAGCGGGGTGATTTACAATGAGCAGTTCTTC.